This entry is about one T cell receptor (beta chain). Its antigen is still unknown. The data were obtained in a study of T cell repertoires in cytomegalovirus infection. Study results and caveats: The study found HLA-C-restricted CMV-specific TCR beta clonotypes dominating the ex vivo response.

V shed 5 bases and J 3 bases; nucleotides not matched to a gene: 12. The CDR3 sequence is 15 residues long. CDR1 and CDR2 from the germline V gene are DFQATT and SNEGSKA (reference sequence). TCRdb used MiXCR to reprocess the reads, holding one entry per CDR3 protein. This sample carries around 140,000 distinct CDR3 sequences, about 32% of them seen once, and the ten largest clones take around half. The sequences come from CD8+ T cells from cultured PBMCs, collected from culture after CMV antigen stimulation. The source is a human donor in good health (CMV status not recorded). Some clones in this sample may be carry-over from other donors' samples. The chain joins TRBV20-1 to TRBJ1-1, with 7 bases aligning to TRBD1. CDR3 bases: TGCAGTGCTGCGCCCCCCGACAGGGAGTACACTGAAGCTTTCTTT. As protein: CSAAPPDREYTEAFF.